The TCR beta chain under discussion was sequenced for a study of blood T cell repertoires in COVID-19. At the level of the study: Acute and convalescent COVID-19 samples came from the United States, Italy and Spain.

Original data processing: Researchers report that nucleated cell counts were estimated from reference gene primer amplification. Sequenced by immunoSEQ multiplex PCR; TCRdb stores in-frame clones only, minus some. That table furnishes V, J and clone size, whereas the DNA furnished D and trimming. The sample contains hundreds of thousands of clones, roughly 85% of which appear only once. CDR1 is KGHSH, CDR2 LQKENI, per germline. The CDR3 consists of 13 residues. With 3 bases removed from V and 5 bases from J, the gap between germline ends came to 10 bases. Sequencing was performed on PBMCs or T cells enriched from blood (not recorded which). The clonotype originates from a man aged 40-49 years who had been exposed to COVID-19. The rearrangement links TRBV18 to TRBJ2-5; D unclear. The CDR3 nucleotides read TGTGCCAGCTCACCTGATCTAGAGGAGACCCAGTACTTC. This translates into CASSPDLEETQYF.